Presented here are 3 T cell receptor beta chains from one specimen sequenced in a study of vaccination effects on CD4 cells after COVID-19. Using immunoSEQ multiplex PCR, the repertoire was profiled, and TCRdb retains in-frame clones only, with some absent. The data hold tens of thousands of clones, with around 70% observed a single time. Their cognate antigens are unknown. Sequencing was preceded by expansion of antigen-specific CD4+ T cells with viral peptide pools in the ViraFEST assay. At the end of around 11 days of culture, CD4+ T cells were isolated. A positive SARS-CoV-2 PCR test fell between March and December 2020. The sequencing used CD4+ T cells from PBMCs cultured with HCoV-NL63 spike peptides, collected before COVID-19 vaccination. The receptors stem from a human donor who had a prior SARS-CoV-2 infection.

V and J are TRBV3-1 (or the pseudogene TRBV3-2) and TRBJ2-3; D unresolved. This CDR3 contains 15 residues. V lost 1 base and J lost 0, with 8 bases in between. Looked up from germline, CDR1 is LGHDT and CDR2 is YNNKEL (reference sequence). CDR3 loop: CASSQVPWSTDTQYF. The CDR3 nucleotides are TGTGCCAGCAGCCAAGTTCCTTGGAGCACAGATACGCAGTATTTT.

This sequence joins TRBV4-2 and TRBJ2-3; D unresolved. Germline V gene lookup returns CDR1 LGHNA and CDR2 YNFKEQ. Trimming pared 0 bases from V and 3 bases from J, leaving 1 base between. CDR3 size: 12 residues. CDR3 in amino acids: CASSQETDTQYF. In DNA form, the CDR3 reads TGTGCCAGCAGCCAAGAGACAGATACGCAGTATTTT.

CDR3 residues: CASSQSRTSPYNEQFF. The DNA of the CDR3 is TGTGCCAGCAGCCAATCCCGGACTAGTCCCTACAATGAGCAGTTCTTC. The V gene is TRBV3-1 (or the pseudogene TRBV3-2), the J gene TRBJ2-1, with 7 positions matching TRBD2. With V trimmed by 2 bases and J by 2 bases, 6 bases remained unmatched. From germline, CDR1 is LGHDT and CDR2 YNNKEL (reference sequence). CDR3 size: 16 residues.